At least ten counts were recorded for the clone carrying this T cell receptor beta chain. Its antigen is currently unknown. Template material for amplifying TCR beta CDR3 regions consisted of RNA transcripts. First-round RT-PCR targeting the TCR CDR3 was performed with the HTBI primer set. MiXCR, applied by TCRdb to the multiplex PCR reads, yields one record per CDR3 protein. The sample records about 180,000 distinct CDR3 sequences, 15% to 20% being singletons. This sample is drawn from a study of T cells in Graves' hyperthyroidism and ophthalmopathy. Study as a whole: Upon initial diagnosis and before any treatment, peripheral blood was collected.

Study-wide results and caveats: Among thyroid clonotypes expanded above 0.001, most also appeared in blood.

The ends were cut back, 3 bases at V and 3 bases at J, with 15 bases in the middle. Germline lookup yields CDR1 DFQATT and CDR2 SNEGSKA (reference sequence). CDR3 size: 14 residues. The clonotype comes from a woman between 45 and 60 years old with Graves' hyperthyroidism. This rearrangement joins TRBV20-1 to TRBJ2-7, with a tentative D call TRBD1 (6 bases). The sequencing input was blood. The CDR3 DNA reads TGCAGTGCTAGCCTCGGGCAGGGGTACTACGAGCAGTACTTC. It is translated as CSASLGQGYYEQYF.